Below, one TCR beta chain is given with its context. The antigen remains undetermined. The data stem from a study of CXCR3-negative and CXCR3-positive naive CD8 T cells. Study-wide results and limits: No difference in surface CD5 was seen between naive subsets, and TCR strength was inferred from TRB CDR3 properties. Researchers report that CXCR3-positive naive cells carry more hydrophobic TRB CDR3s than CXCR3-negative naive cells.

By phenotype, naive CD8+ T cells were CD45RO-CCR7+CD27+CD95-. 5' RACE that incorporated UMI labels was used to prepare the TRB cDNA libraries. Following a re-call of the 5' RACE reads, TCRdb has one entry per CDR3 protein and lacks DNA. This repertoire comprises about 150,000 distinct CDR3 sequences; its ten largest clones make up just under 0.5%. CDR1 is PRHDT and CDR2 is FYEKMQ in the germline V gene (reference sequence). CDR3 length: 16 residues. The sequence was obtained from a human donor in good health. Some clones in this sample may be carry-over from other donors' samples. The sequenced sample was naive CXCR3+ CD8+ T cells from blood. Subset in this sample: CD45RO-CCR7+CD27+CD95- naive CD8+ T cells expressing CXCR3 (TNR3+). The V gene is TRBV13, the J gene TRBJ1-1; TCRdb picks TRBD1, but there is no DNA to check that call. The CDR3: CASTQRQGALVTEAFF.